The rows below give T cell receptor beta chains drawn from one sample of a study of blood T cell repertoires in COVID-19. Profiling relied on immunoSEQ multiplex PCR, and the TCRdb table lists in-frame clones only, not all of them. The repertoire holds over 150,000 clones, with about 88% as singletons. The material sequenced was peripheral blood. These receptors all come from a man in his forties or fifties with acute or convalescent COVID-19. CDR3s include the opening cysteine and the closing phenylalanine or tryptophan. Each record gives: clone size, J gene, V gene, D gene, CDR3 protein, CDR3 DNA. A D gene is named only where the DNA matches it firmly. Some rows have no size entry. The others give once, few or many, or a class for an expanded clone.

clone_size: NA
j_call: TRBJ2-2
v_call: TRBV24-1
d_call: NA
cdr3_aa: CATSVGTGNTNTGELFF
cdr3_nt: TGTGCCACCAGTGTTGGCACAGGGAATACGAACACCGGGGAGCTGTTTTTT

clone_size: NA
j_call: TRBJ1-2
v_call: TRBV28
d_call: TRBD1
cdr3_aa: CASSSWPGWDRRNYGYTF
cdr3_nt: TGTGCCAGCAGTTCTTGGCCGGGCTGGGACAGACGTAACTATGGCTACACCTTC

clone_size: once
j_call: TRBJ1-5
v_call: TRBV18
d_call: NA
cdr3_aa: CASSEGQDQPQHF
cdr3_nt: TGTGCCAGCTCAGAGGGCCAGGATCAGCCCCAGCATTTT

clone_size: NA
j_call: TRBJ1-2
v_call: TRBV19
d_call: NA
cdr3_aa: CASSSMAGPYGYTF
cdr3_nt: TGTGCCAGTAGTTCTATGGCGGGCCCCTATGGCTACACCTTC

clone_size: NA
j_call: TRBJ2-1
v_call: TRBV14
d_call: TRBD2
cdr3_aa: CASSPSGPSWDEQFF
cdr3_nt: TGTGCCAGCAGTCCTAGCGGCCCCTCATGGGATGAGCAGTTCTTC

clone_size: NA
j_call: TRBJ1-3
v_call: TRBV6-1
d_call: NA
cdr3_aa: CASSEQGGNTIYF
cdr3_nt: TGTGCCAGCAGTGAGCAGGGAGGAAACACCATATATTTT

clone_size: NA
j_call: TRBJ1-4
v_call: TRBV11-2
d_call: TRBD1
cdr3_aa: CASSYSTGFSTNEKLFF
cdr3_nt: TGTGCCAGCAGCTACTCGACAGGGTTTTCAACTAATGAAAAACTGTTTTTT

clone_size: NA
j_call: TRBJ1-2
v_call: TRBV25-1
d_call: TRBD1
cdr3_aa: CASEQGNYGYTF
cdr3_nt: TGTGCCAGCGAACAGGGGAACTATGGCTACACCTTC

clone_size: NA
j_call: TRBJ2-7
v_call: TRBV12-3/TRBV12-4
d_call: NA
cdr3_aa: CASVQGGLYF
cdr3_nt: TGTGCCAGCGTGCAGGGGGGATTGTACTTC

clone_size: NA
j_call: TRBJ2-7
v_call: TRBV11-3
d_call: TRBD1
cdr3_aa: CASSPRDRHEQYF
cdr3_nt: TGTGCCAGCAGCCCCAGGGACAGACACGAGCAGTACTTC

clone_size: once
j_call: TRBJ1-3
v_call: TRBV9
d_call: TRBD1
cdr3_aa: CASSVGTGNGNTIYF
cdr3_nt: TGTGCCAGCAGCGTGGGGACAGGGAACGGAAACACCATATATTTT

clone_size: NA
j_call: TRBJ2-6
v_call: TRBV9
d_call: TRBD1
cdr3_aa: CASGTGGSGANVLTF
cdr3_nt: TGTGCCAGCGGGACAGGGGGTTCTGGGGCCAACGTCCTGACTTTC

clone_size: NA
j_call: TRBJ2-7
v_call: TRBV6-2/TRBV6-3
d_call: NA
cdr3_aa: CASSFIQGFTYEQYF
cdr3_nt: TGTGCCAGCAGTTTCATACAGGGATTCACCTACGAGCAGTACTTC

clone_size: NA
j_call: TRBJ2-5
v_call: TRBV29-1
d_call: NA
cdr3_aa: CSVEITDGETQYF
cdr3_nt: TGCAGCGTTGAAATAACAGACGGAGAGACCCAGTACTTC

clone_size: NA
j_call: TRBJ1-1
v_call: TRBV6-1
d_call: NA
cdr3_aa: CASSEARAANKAFF
cdr3_nt: TGTGCCAGCAGTGAAGCGCGGGCAGCGAATAAAGCTTTCTTT

clone_size: NA
j_call: TRBJ2-1
v_call: TRBV29-1
d_call: TRBD2
cdr3_aa: CSVESGGDNEQFF
cdr3_nt: TGCAGCGTTGAGAGCGGGGGGGACAATGAGCAGTTCTTC

clone_size: NA
j_call: TRBJ2-7
v_call: TRBV28
d_call: NA
cdr3_aa: CASSLKGQGTLSYEQYF
cdr3_nt: TGTGCCAGCAGTTTAAAAGGCCAGGGTACCCTCTCCTACGAGCAGTACTTC

clone_size: NA
j_call: TRBJ1-2
v_call: TRBV9
d_call: NA
cdr3_aa: CASSVEPGEGYGYTF
cdr3_nt: TGTGCCAGCAGCGTAGAGCCAGGGGAAGGCTATGGCTACACCTTC

clone_size: NA
j_call: TRBJ1-4
v_call: TRBV6-1
d_call: TRBD1
cdr3_aa: CASSEAWQGAIKKLFF
cdr3_nt: TGTGCCAGCAGTGAAGCTTGGCAGGGGGCGATAAAAAAACTGTTTTTT

clone_size: NA
j_call: TRBJ1-5
v_call: TRBV23-1
d_call: NA
cdr3_aa: CASSHQQKSNQPQHF
cdr3_nt: TGCGCCAGCAGTCACCAACAGAAGAGCAATCAGCCCCAGCATTTT

clone_size: NA
j_call: TRBJ2-1
v_call: TRBV5-1
d_call: NA
cdr3_aa: CASSLGQSSYNEQFF
cdr3_nt: TGCGCCAGCAGCTTGGGACAGAGCTCCTACAATGAGCAGTTCTTC

clone_size: NA
j_call: TRBJ1-3
v_call: TRBV6-5
d_call: NA
cdr3_aa: CASMRGGSGNTIYF
cdr3_nt: TGTGCCAGTATGAGAGGGGGATCTGGAAACACCATATATTTT

clone_size: few
j_call: TRBJ1-2
v_call: TRBV27
d_call: TRBD1
cdr3_aa: CASSPWDRSHGYTF
cdr3_nt: TGTGCCAGCAGTCCTTGGGACAGGAGCCATGGCTACACCTTC

clone_size: NA
j_call: TRBJ2-7
v_call: TRBV12-3/TRBV12-4
d_call: NA
cdr3_aa: CASSGGYEQYF
cdr3_nt: TGTGCCAGCAGTGGGGGGTACGAGCAGTACTTC

clone_size: NA
j_call: TRBJ2-5
v_call: TRBV24-1
d_call: NA
cdr3_aa: CATASRGQQETQYF
cdr3_nt: TGTGCCACGGCGTCCCGAGGACAGCAAGAGACCCAGTACTTC

clone_size: NA
j_call: TRBJ2-1
v_call: TRBV4-3
d_call: NA
cdr3_aa: CASSRDSVTYNEQFF
cdr3_nt: TGCGCCAGCAGCCGCGACTCGGTTACCTACAATGAGCAGTTCTTC

clone_size: NA
j_call: TRBJ1-1
v_call: TRBV9
d_call: TRBD1
cdr3_aa: CASSARTGSNTEAFF
cdr3_nt: TGTGCCAGCAGCGCCCGGACAGGCTCTAACACTGAAGCTTTCTTT

clone_size: NA
j_call: TRBJ2-4
v_call: TRBV11-2
d_call: TRBD2
cdr3_aa: CASSWGGNIQYF
cdr3_nt: TGTGCCAGCAGCTGGGGGGGAAACATTCAGTACTTC

clone_size: NA
j_call: TRBJ1-5
v_call: TRBV6-5
d_call: TRBD1
cdr3_aa: CASNTRQGQFQPQHF
cdr3_nt: TGTGCCAGCAATACCAGACAGGGGCAATTTCAGCCCCAGCATTTT

clone_size: once
j_call: TRBJ2-1
v_call: TRBV3-1/TRBV3-2
d_call: NA
cdr3_aa: CASSQDRENEQFF
cdr3_nt: TGTGCCAGCAGCCAAGACCGGGAGAATGAGCAGTTCTTC

clone_size: NA
j_call: TRBJ2-3
v_call: TRBV2
d_call: NA
cdr3_aa: CASSEDLGTDTQYF
cdr3_nt: TGTGCCAGCAGTGAAGACCTAGGCACAGATACGCAGTATTTT

clone_size: NA
j_call: TRBJ1-2
v_call: TRBV3-1/TRBV3-2
d_call: NA
cdr3_aa: CASSQATGQAVRGYTF
cdr3_nt: TGTGCCAGCAGCCAAGCCACCGGCCAAGCGGTTCGAGGCTACACCTTC

clone_size: few
j_call: TRBJ2-3
v_call: TRBV7-2
d_call: TRBD2
cdr3_aa: CASSLATSGGTDTQYF
cdr3_nt: TGTGCCAGCAGCTTAGCGACTAGCGGGGGCACAGATACGCAGTATTTT

clone_size: NA
j_call: TRBJ1-1
v_call: TRBV29-1
d_call: NA
cdr3_aa: CSVEGLYMNTEAFF
cdr3_nt: TGCAGCGTTGAAGGTTTATATATGAACACTGAAGCTTTCTTT

clone_size: NA
j_call: TRBJ1-1
v_call: TRBV18
d_call: NA
cdr3_aa: CASSPRTENTEAFF
cdr3_nt: TGTGCCAGCTCACCTCGGACAGAGAACACTGAAGCTTTCTTT

clone_size: NA
j_call: TRBJ2-4
v_call: TRBV6-6
d_call: TRBD2
cdr3_aa: CASSSAQKRGYF
cdr3_nt: TGTGCCAGCAGTTCTGCCCAAAAGCGGGGGTACTTC

clone_size: few
j_call: TRBJ1-3
v_call: TRBV2
d_call: NA
cdr3_aa: CASSEYEGLSGPNTIYF
cdr3_nt: TGTGCCAGCAGTGAATATGAGGGACTTTCAGGACCAAACACCATATATTTT

clone_size: NA
j_call: TRBJ1-3
v_call: TRBV5-1
d_call: TRBD1
cdr3_aa: CASSSGQGDLSGNTIYF
cdr3_nt: TGCGCCAGCAGCTCCGGACAGGGTGACCTCTCTGGAAACACCATATATTTT

clone_size: NA
j_call: TRBJ1-1
v_call: TRBV3-1/TRBV3-2
d_call: TRBD1
cdr3_aa: CASSPPKGTGERGYTEAFF
cdr3_nt: TGTGCCAGCAGCCCTCCGAAAGGGACAGGAGAGCGCGGGTACACTGAAGCTTTCTTT

clone_size: once
j_call: TRBJ1-1
v_call: TRBV11-2
d_call: TRBD1
cdr3_aa: CASSPQGAIGYTEAFF
cdr3_nt: TGTGCCAGCAGCCCTCAGGGGGCAATTGGATACACTGAAGCTTTCTTT

clone_size: NA
j_call: TRBJ2-3
v_call: TRBV2
d_call: TRBD2
cdr3_aa: CASSEGSAGGDTQYF
cdr3_nt: TGTGCCAGCAGTGAAGGGAGCGCGGGAGGGGATACGCAGTATTTT

clone_size: NA
j_call: TRBJ1-2
v_call: TRBV5-6
d_call: TRBD1
cdr3_aa: CASRLGQAAYLYGYTF
cdr3_nt: TGTGCCAGCAGACTAGGACAGGCCGCTTACCTCTATGGCTACACCTTC

clone_size: NA
j_call: TRBJ1-5
v_call: TRBV18
d_call: TRBD1
cdr3_aa: CASSQGQGADQPQHF
cdr3_nt: TGTGCCAGCTCACAGGGACAGGGGGCCGATCAGCCCCAGCATTTT

clone_size: NA
j_call: TRBJ2-7
v_call: TRBV7-3
d_call: NA
cdr3_aa: CASSFGERGYEQYF
cdr3_nt: TGTGCCAGCAGCTTTGGAGAACGGGGCTACGAGCAGTACTTC

clone_size: NA
j_call: TRBJ1-5
v_call: TRBV7-9
d_call: NA
cdr3_aa: CASSSPGQPQHF
cdr3_nt: TGTGCCAGCAGTTCTCCGGGGCAGCCCCAGCATTTT

clone_size: NA
j_call: TRBJ1-5
v_call: TRBV6-2/TRBV6-3
d_call: NA
cdr3_aa: CASSYGTGVSSNQPQHF
cdr3_nt: TGTGCCAGCAGTTACGGAACAGGCGTCTCAAGCAATCAGCCCCAGCATTTT

clone_size: NA
j_call: TRBJ2-7
v_call: TRBV6-5
d_call: NA
cdr3_aa: CASSYSSRSYEQYF
cdr3_nt: TGTGCCAGCAGTTACTCGAGCAGGTCCTACGAGCAGTACTTC

clone_size: NA
j_call: TRBJ1-1
v_call: TRBV5-1
d_call: TRBD1
cdr3_aa: CASSLGQGGTEAFF
cdr3_nt: TGCGCCAGCAGCTTGGGACAGGGGGGCACTGAAGCTTTCTTT

clone_size: once
j_call: TRBJ1-1
v_call: TRBV6-5
d_call: NA
cdr3_aa: CASSFTPGQEAFF
cdr3_nt: TGTGCCAGCAGTTTCACTCCGGGACAAGAAGCTTTCTTT

clone_size: NA
j_call: TRBJ2-1
v_call: TRBV4-3
d_call: TRBD1
cdr3_aa: CASSQEGKQGPIPYNEQFF
cdr3_nt: TGCGCCAGCAGCCAAGAAGGGAAACAGGGGCCGATCCCCTACAATGAGCAGTTCTTC

clone_size: once
j_call: TRBJ1-1
v_call: TRBV18
d_call: NA
cdr3_aa: CASSPTGLPEAFF
cdr3_nt: TGTGCCAGCTCGCCTACGGGTCTACCTGAAGCTTTCTTT

clone_size: NA
j_call: TRBJ2-7
v_call: TRBV7-9
d_call: TRBD1
cdr3_aa: CASSLTGGSGLSYEQYF
cdr3_nt: TGTGCCAGCAGCTTGACAGGGGGGAGCGGCCTATCCTACGAGCAGTACTTC

clone_size: once
j_call: TRBJ1-6
v_call: TRBV30
d_call: NA
cdr3_aa: CAWSVRVTYNSPLHF
cdr3_nt: TGTGCCTGGAGTGTACGGGTTACCTATAATTCACCCCTCCACTTT